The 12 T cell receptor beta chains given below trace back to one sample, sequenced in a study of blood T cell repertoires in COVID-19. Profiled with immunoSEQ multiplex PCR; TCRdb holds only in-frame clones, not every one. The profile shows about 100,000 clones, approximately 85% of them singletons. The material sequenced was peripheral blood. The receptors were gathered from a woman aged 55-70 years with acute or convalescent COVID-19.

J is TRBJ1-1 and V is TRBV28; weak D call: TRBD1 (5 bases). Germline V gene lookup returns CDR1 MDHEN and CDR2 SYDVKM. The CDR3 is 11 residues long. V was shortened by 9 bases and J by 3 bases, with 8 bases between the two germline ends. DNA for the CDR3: TGTGCCAGTACAGGACACACTGAAGCTTTCTTT. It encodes CASTGHTEAFF.

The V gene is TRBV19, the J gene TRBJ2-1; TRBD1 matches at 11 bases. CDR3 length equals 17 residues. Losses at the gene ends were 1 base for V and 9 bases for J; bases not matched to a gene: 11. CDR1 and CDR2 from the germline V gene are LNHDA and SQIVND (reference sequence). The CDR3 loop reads CASSIALGQGAGGEQFF. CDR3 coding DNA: TGTGCCAGTAGTATAGCCCTCGGACAGGGGGCTGGAGGTGAGCAGTTCTTC.

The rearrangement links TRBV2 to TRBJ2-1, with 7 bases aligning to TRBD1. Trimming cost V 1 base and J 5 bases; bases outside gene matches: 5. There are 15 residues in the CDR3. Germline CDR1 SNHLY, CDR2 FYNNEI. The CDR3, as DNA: TGTGCCAGCAGTGAAGACAGGGGACCCCACAATGAGCAGTTCTTC. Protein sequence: CASSEDRGPHNEQFF.

DNA for the CDR3: TGTGCCAGCTCACCACTAGCGGAAGTATACAATGAGCAGTTCTTC. Amino acid sequence: CASSPLAEVYNEQFF. This chain connects TRBV18 to TRBJ2-1; D may be TRBD2 (6 bases). This CDR3 has 15 amino acids. Germline V gene data show CDR1 as KGHSH and CDR2 as LQKENI. The V and J ends lost 1 base and 4 bases respectively, with 11 bases between them. Full variable domain (outside the CDR3, taken from reference TRBV18 and TRBJ2-1): NAGVMQNPRHLVRRRGQEARLRCSPMKGHSHVYWYRQLPEEGLKFMVYLQKENIIDESGMPKERFSAEFPKEGPSILRIQQVVRGDSAAYFCASSPLAEVYNEQFFGPGTRLTVL.

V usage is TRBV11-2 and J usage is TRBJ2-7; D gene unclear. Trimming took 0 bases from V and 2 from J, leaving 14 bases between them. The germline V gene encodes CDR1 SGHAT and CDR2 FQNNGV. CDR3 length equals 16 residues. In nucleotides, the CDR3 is TGTGCCAGCAGCTTAGATCTAGGAGCTGGCACCTACGAGCAGTACTTC. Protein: CASSLDLGAGTYEQYF.

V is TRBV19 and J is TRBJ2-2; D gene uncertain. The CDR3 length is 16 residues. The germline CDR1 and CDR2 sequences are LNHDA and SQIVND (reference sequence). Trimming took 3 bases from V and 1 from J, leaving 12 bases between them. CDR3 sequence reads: CASSIQSLGNTGELFF. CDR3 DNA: TGTGCCAGTAGTATCCAGTCTCTAGGGAACACCGGGGAGCTGTTTTTT.

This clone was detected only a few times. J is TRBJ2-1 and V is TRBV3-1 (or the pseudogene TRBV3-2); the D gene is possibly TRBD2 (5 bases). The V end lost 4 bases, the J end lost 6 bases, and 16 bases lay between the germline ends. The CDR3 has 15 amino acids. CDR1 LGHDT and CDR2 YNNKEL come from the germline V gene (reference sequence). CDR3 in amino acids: CASSPRIGRGNEQFF. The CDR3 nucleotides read TGTGCCAGCAGCCCACGCATAGGGAGAGGCAATGAGCAGTTCTTC.

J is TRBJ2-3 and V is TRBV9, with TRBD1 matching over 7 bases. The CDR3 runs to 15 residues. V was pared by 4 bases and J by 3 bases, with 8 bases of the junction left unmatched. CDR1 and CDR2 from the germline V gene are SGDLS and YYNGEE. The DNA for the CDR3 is TGTGCCAGCAGCTATAGGGGACAGAATACAGATACGCAGTATTTT. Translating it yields CASSYRGQNTDTQYF.

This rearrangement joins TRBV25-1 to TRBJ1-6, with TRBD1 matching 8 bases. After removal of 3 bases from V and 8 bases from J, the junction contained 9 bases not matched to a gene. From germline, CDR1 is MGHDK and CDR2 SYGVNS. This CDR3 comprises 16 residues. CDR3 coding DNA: TGTGCCAGCAGTGACTCCTGGACAGGGTTTGATTCACCCCTCCACTTT. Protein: CASSDSWTGFDSPLHF.

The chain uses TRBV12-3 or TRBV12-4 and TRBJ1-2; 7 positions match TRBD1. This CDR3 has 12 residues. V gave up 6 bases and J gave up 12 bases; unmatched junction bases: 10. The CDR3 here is CASSRGTAKNTF. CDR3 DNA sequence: TGTGCCAGCAGCCGCGGGACAGCTAAAAACACCTTC.

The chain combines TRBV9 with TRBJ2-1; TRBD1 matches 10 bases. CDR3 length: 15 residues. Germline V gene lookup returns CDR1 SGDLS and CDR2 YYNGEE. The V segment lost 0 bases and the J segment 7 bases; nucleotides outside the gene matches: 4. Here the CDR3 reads CASSVGQGAMNEQFF. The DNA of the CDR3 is TGTGCCAGCAGCGTAGGACAGGGGGCAATGAATGAGCAGTTCTTC. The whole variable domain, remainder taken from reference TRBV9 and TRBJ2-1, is DSGVTQTPKHLITATGQRVTLRCSPRSGDLSVYWYQQSLDQGLQFLIQYYNGEERAKGNILERFSAQQFPDLHSELNLSSLELGDSALYFCASSVGQGAMNEQFFGPGTRLTVL.

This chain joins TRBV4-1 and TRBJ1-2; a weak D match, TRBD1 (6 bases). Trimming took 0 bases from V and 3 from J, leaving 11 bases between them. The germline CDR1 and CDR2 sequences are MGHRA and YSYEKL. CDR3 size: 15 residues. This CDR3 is CASSQEQGSDYGYTF. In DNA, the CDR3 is TGCGCCAGCAGCCAAGAACAGGGAAGCGACTATGGCTACACCTTC.